One and the same sample provided the 29 T cell receptor beta chains below, sequenced in a study of shared clonotypes between healthy human individuals. CD45RO-negative, CCR7-positively selected cells formed the naive CD8 fraction, excluding terminally differentiated effector memory CD45RA+ cells. Clones were sequenced by immunoSEQ multiplex PCR, and TCRdb holds only the in-frame ones, with some missing. This sample carries about 2 million clones, around 96% of them seen once, and the ten largest clones take about 1.1%. Sequenced material: naive CD8+ T cells sorted from blood. The receptors were sampled from a man aged 18 to 30 in good health.

In this sample, this clone turned up once. The chain uses TRBV10-3 and TRBJ2-3; D tentatively reads TRBD1 or TRBD2 (5 bases each). V lost 11 bases, J lost 6 bases, and 18 bases lay in between. This CDR3 region has 13 residues. CDR1 is ENHRY and CDR2 is SYGVKD in the germline V gene. The chain's CDR3 is CAVGAPERDTQYF. As DNA, the CDR3 is TGTGCCGTAGGGGCTCCCGAGCGGGATACGCAGTATTTT.

Concerning this clone itself: Other nucleotide sequences from this sample produce the same CDR3. The chain has TRBV27 and TRBJ2-1; no reliable D call. V shed 3 bases and J shed 0 bases, with 3 bases lying between them. The CDR3 runs 13 residues. Germline V gene sequence: CDR1 MNHEY, CDR2 SMNVEV (reference sequence). CDR3 sequence reads: CASSFDSYNEQFF. Written as DNA, the CDR3 is TGTGCCAGCAGTTTTGACTCCTACAATGAGCAGTTCTTC.

The rearrangement joins TRBV10-3 to TRBJ2-3; the D gene is possibly TRBD2 (6 bases). The CDR3 totals 17 residues. The germline gives CDR1 ENHRY, CDR2 SYGVKD. V was trimmed by 9 bases and J by 4 bases, leaving 26 bases between them. CDR3 amino acids: CAIRADIPRGSADTQYF. DNA for the CDR3: TGTGCCATTCGGGCGGATATACCCCGGGGGAGTGCAGATACGCAGTATTTT.

This CDR3 reads CATHRDRGTEQYF. The CDR3 region has the DNA TGTGCCACCCACCGGGACAGGGGGACCGAGCAGTACTTC. This chain uses TRBV27 with TRBJ2-7, with 11 bases aligning to TRBD1. CDR1 is MNHEY and CDR2 is SMNVEV in the germline V gene (reference sequence). The CDR3 contains 13 residues. Unmatched junction bases numbered 8, after V lost 10 bases and J lost 6 bases.

The genes are TRBV18 and TRBJ2-7; maybe TRBD2 (6 bases). Germline CDR1 is KGHSH and CDR2 is LQKENI. Trimming pared 8 bases from V and 3 bases from J, leaving 20 bases between. There are 15 residues in the CDR3. This chain's CDR3 is CASQSSASELYEQYF. The DNA for the CDR3 is TGTGCCAGCCAAAGCTCGGCTAGCGAGCTCTACGAGCAGTACTTC.

The V and J genes are TRBV7-2 and TRBJ2-7, with 16 bases matching TRBD2. Germline-derived CDR1 and CDR2 are SGHTA and FQGNSA. V shed 5 bases, J shed 3 bases, and the junction held 7 bases outside the gene matches. The CDR3 has 17 residues. CDR3: CASSGGLAGGPGYEQYF. The CDR3 DNA reads TGTGCCAGCAGCGGGGGACTAGCGGGAGGGCCTGGCTACGAGCAGTACTTC.

The chain combines TRBV25-1 with TRBJ2-7; 10 bases align to TRBD1. Per germline, CDR1 MGHDK and CDR2 SYGVNS. The CDR3 is 14 residues long. Trimming took 4 bases from V and 4 from J; bases not matched to a gene: 4. The CDR3 coding sequence is TGTGCCAGCAGTGGGACAGGGGGGGATTACGAGCAGTACTTC. This sequence encodes CASSGTGGDYEQYF.

This clone was found once. The chain joins TRBV5-6 to TRBJ2-7; possible D gene TRBD2, 6 bases. The CDR3 consists of 15 residues. Germline CDR1 SGHDT, CDR2 YYEEEE. V lost 0 bases, J lost 2 bases, and 12 bases lay in between. CDR3 nucleotide sequence: TGTGCCAGCAGCTTGGAAGCGGACTACACCTACGAGCAGTACTTC. Translated, it gives CASSLEADYTYEQYF. The entire variable domain, with the rest obtained from reference TRBV5-6 and TRBJ2-7, is as follows: DAGVTQSPTHLIKTRGQQVTLRCSPKSGHDTVSWYQQALGQGPQFIFQYYEEEERQRGNFPDRFSGHQFPNYSSELNVNALLLGDSALYLCASSLEADYTYEQYFGPGTRLTVT.

This sequence joins TRBV5-6 and TRBJ1-4; TRBD1 aligns across 7 bases. The CDR3 spans 12 residues. The ends lost 0 bases at V and 12 bases at J; junction bases unmatched: 2. In germline, CDR1 is SGHDT, CDR2 YYEEEE. DNA of the CDR3: TGTGCCAGCAGCTTGGAGGGGACAGAACTGTTTTTT. Translated, it gives CASSLEGTELFF.

J is TRBJ2-7 and V is TRBV5-4; a weak D match, TRBD1 (6 bases). This CDR3 contains 14 residues. V gave up 0 bases and J gave up 3 bases, with 10 bases separating them. The germline V gene has CDR1 SGHNT and CDR2 YYREEE (reference sequence). The CDR3 here is CASSLDGQFYEQYF. In DNA, the CDR3 is TGTGCCAGCAGCTTGGATGGACAGTTCTACGAGCAGTACTTC.

A remark on this clone: Other DNA sequences in this specimen translate into the identical CDR3. The chain links TRBV11-2 to TRBJ2-7; TRBD2 is a possible D gene (6 bases). Germline V CDR1 and CDR2: SGHAT, FQNNGV. V gave up 4 bases and J gave up 1 base, with 8 bases separating them. The CDR3 contains 13 residues. The chain's CDR3 is CASSSGTSYEQYF. Here the CDR3 DNA reads TGTGCCAGCAGCTCAGGGACTTCCTACGAGCAGTACTTC.

The chain couples TRBV11-2 to TRBJ2-3; 8 bases align to TRBD2. CDR3 length equals 16 residues. Germline trimming cut 1 base from V and 5 bases from J; bases unmatched to any gene: 8. CDR1 is SGHAT and CDR2 is FQNNGV in the germline V gene. CDR3 loop: CASSLVGSGDIDTQYF. DNA of the CDR3: TGTGCCAGCAGCTTAGTTGGTAGCGGGGATATAGATACGCAGTATTTT.

The chain uses TRBV5-4 and TRBJ2-2; the match to TRBD1 covers 8 bases. Germline V gene sequence: CDR1 SGHNT, CDR2 YYREEE (reference sequence). The CDR3 length is 16 residues. V lost 4 bases to trimming and J lost 2 bases; unmatched junction nucleotides: 7. CDR3 amino acids: CASSPRTGSNTGELFF. CDR3 nucleotides: TGTGCCAGCAGCCCGCGGACAGGGTCCAACACCGGGGAGCTGTTTTTT.

A remark on this clone: This sample also contains other DNA sequences that code for the same CDR3. The chain combines TRBV13 with TRBJ2-3; D remains ambiguous. The CDR3 is 12 residues long. The germline V gene encodes CDR1 PRHDT and CDR2 FYEKMQ (reference sequence). V lost 0 bases and J lost 6, with 4 bases in between. DNA of the CDR3: TGTGCCAGCAGCTTAGGTAGGGATACGCAGTATTTT. This encodes CASSLGRDTQYF.

The chain couples TRBV27 to TRBJ2-3, with a tentative D call TRBD2 (5 bases). V was trimmed by 2 bases and J by 1 base, leaving 13 bases between them. The CDR3 is 16 residues long. Germline V gives CDR1 MNHEY, CDR2 SMNVEV (reference sequence). The CDR3 spells CASSLGRVLGTDTQYF. In DNA, the CDR3 is TGTGCCAGCAGTTTAGGGCGGGTACTAGGCACAGATACGCAGTATTTT.

This clone was detected only once. The chain links TRBV27 to TRBJ2-3; 10 nucleotides agree with TRBD2. CDR1 and CDR2 (germline): MNHEY, SMNVEV (reference sequence). V gave up 6 bases and J gave up 6 bases; unmatched junction bases: 9. The CDR3 is 15 amino acids. DNA of the CDR3: TGTGCCAGCAGCAATCTAGCGGGGGCCCCGGATACGCAGTATTTT. Translation gives CASSNLAGAPDTQYF.

The sample holds one count of this clone. This chain uses TRBV29-1 with TRBJ2-3; D not certain. The germline CDR1 and CDR2 sequences are SQVTM and ANQGSEA. V shed 2 bases and J shed 4 bases, with 19 bases lying between them. The CDR3 has 16 residues. CDR3 loop: CSVESEPPHRADTQYF. The CDR3 region has the DNA TGCAGCGTTGAATCGGAACCCCCGCATCGCGCAGATACGCAGTATTTT.

The gene calls are TRBV5-1 and TRBJ1-6, with D perhaps TRBD1 (5 bases). Germline V gene sequence: CDR1 SGHRS, CDR2 YFSETQ. The CDR3 runs 12 residues. The V gene lost 7 bases and the J gene lost 8 bases, with 10 bases spanning the gap. The CDR3 coding sequence is TGCGCCAGCGGAGTGGGGGATTCACCCCTCCACTTT. Its translation is CASGVGDSPLHF.

This clone was seen only once. The same CDR3 arises from other DNA sequences in this sample as well. V is TRBV4-1 and J is TRBJ1-3, with D possibly matching TRBD1 (6 bases). The CDR3 has 15 residues. The germline CDR1 and CDR2 sequences are MGHRA and YSYEKL. Trimming stripped 1 base from V and 3 bases from J, with 10 bases between. CDR3 nucleotides: TGCGCCAGCAGCCAAGCAGGGGCTAGTGGAAACACCATATATTTT. Translation: CASSQAGASGNTIYF.

The chain is built from TRBV6-5 and TRBJ2-2, with a tentative D call TRBD2 (6 bases). Trimming shortened V by 4 bases and J by 5 bases, and 8 bases separated the two germline ends. CDR3 size: 13 residues. Germline V gene data show CDR1 as MNHEY and CDR2 as SVGAGI. CDR3 loop: CASSWRVTGELFF. CDR3 sequence (DNA): TGTGCCAGCAGTTGGAGGGTGACCGGGGAGCTGTTTTTT.

V and J are TRBV28 and TRBJ2-5, with D hard to call. Deletions cut 7 bases from V and 1 base from J, with 16 bases between. Germline CDR1 reads MDHEN; CDR2 reads SYDVKM. The CDR3 extends over 15 amino acids. CDR3 loop: CASTYGQVSQETQYF. The CDR3 region has the DNA TGTGCCAGCACCTACGGGCAGGTCAGCCAAGAGACCCAGTACTTC.

The V and J genes are TRBV5-1 and TRBJ2-5; 9 bases are a match to TRBD2. The CDR3 is 16 residues long. Trimming removed 0 bases from V and 1 base from J; junction bases left unmatched: 4. Germline V gene sequence: CDR1 SGHRS, CDR2 YFSETQ. CDR3 region: CASSLVAGGPQETQYF. CDR3 DNA: TGCGCCAGCAGCTTGGTCGCGGGGGGGCCCCAAGAGACCCAGTACTTC.

V is TRBV2 and J is TRBJ2-3; possibly TRBD2 for D (7 bases). The CDR3 loop spans 15 amino acids. Trimming shortened V by 3 bases and J by 0 bases, and 10 bases separated the two germline ends. CDR1 SNHLY and CDR2 FYNNEI come from the germline V gene. This CDR3 is CASSEGGASTDTQYF. In DNA form, the CDR3 reads TGTGCCAGCAGTGAGGGGGGGGCGAGCACAGATACGCAGTATTTT.

V usage is TRBV9 and J usage is TRBJ2-2; 10 bases match TRBD1. The length of the CDR3 is 16 residues. The trim removed 4 bases at V and 4 bases at J, leaving 7 bases unmatched. Germline V lookup: CDR1 SGDLS, CDR2 YYNGEE. CDR3: CASSPRDRGGTGELFF. The DNA for the CDR3 is TGTGCCAGCAGCCCACGGGACAGGGGAGGCACCGGGGAGCTGTTTTTT.

The V call is TRBV5-6, the J call TRBJ2-1; D unresolved. Deletions cut 3 bases from V and 8 bases from J, with 9 bases between. This CDR3 has 12 amino acids. Germline V gene lookup returns CDR1 SGHDT and CDR2 YYEEEE. The CDR3 here is CASSSPMDEQFF. The CDR3 region has the DNA TGTGCCAGCAGCTCGCCGATGGATGAGCAGTTCTTC.

The V gene is TRBV15, the J gene TRBJ2-4; 7 positions agree with TRBD1. This CDR3 is built from 13 residues. V was pared by 9 bases and J by 6 bases, with 8 bases of the junction left unmatched. The germline V gene has CDR1 LNHNV and CDR2 YYDKDF (reference sequence). CDR3 in amino acids: CATSGGQINIQYF. CDR3 coding DNA: TGTGCCACTTCAGGGGGACAGATAAACATTCAGTACTTC.

The chain carries TRBV11-2 and TRBJ2-7; D is undetermined. This CDR3 contains 13 residues. V was trimmed by 7 bases and J by 5 bases, leaving 15 bases between them. Germline V gene data show CDR1 as SGHAT and CDR2 as FQNNGV. The CDR3 region is CASNSPPWDEQYF. The CDR3 DNA follows: TGTGCCAGCAACTCCCCCCCCTGGGACGAGCAGTACTTC.

This rearrangement joins TRBV6-1 to TRBJ2-2, with D possibly being TRBD2 (6 bases). The CDR3 is 12 amino acids. The germline CDR1 and CDR2 sequences are MNHNS and SASEGT. The V and J ends lost 6 bases and 6 bases respectively, with 8 bases between them. CDR3 loop: CASREGAGELFF. The CDR3 DNA follows: TGTGCCAGCAGGGAGGGCGCCGGGGAGCTGTTTTTT.

The chain links TRBV7-9 to TRBJ2-5; possibly TRBD1 for D (7 bases). The germline gives CDR1 SEHNR, CDR2 FQNEAQ (reference sequence). CDR3 size: 14 residues. Trimming left V 6 bases short and J 2 bases short, with 13 bases between. The CDR3 sequence is CASSLGGQQETQYF. As DNA, the CDR3 is TGTGCCAGCAGTTTGGGGGGACAGCAAGAGACCCAGTACTTC.